These T cell receptor beta chains were read from a single sample in a study of blood T cell dynamics during melanoma immunotherapy. Sequencing was performed with immunoSEQ multiplex PCR; in TCRdb, only in-frame clones are kept and a portion is missing. The table has 15,000 to 20,000 clones, approximately 93% seen once. This material consisted of blood, taken from a patient treated with checkpoint blockade. The receptors derive from a human donor with melanoma. CDR3s include the opening cysteine and the closing phenylalanine or tryptophan. The D gene is left open where the match is weak. Where a row states a size, it is once, few, many or the class of an expanded clone; other rows omit it.

TRBV6-5	14	NA	NA	TRBJ1-1	CASSFVPGGTEAFF	TGTGCCAGCAGTTTTGTCCCCGGAGGGACTGAAGCTTTCTTT
TRBV7-2	16	NA	NA	TRBJ1-5	CASSSISGTVNQPQHF	TGTGCCAGCAGCTCAATCTCCGGGACGGTAAATCAGCCCCAGCATTTT
TRBV18	13	NA	NA	TRBJ2-5	CASSPDSIETQYF	TGTGCCAGCTCACCCGACAGTATTGAGACCCAGTACTTC
TRBV7-9	13	NA	NA	TRBJ1-1	CASSLSPGGEAFF	TGTGCCAGCAGCTTAAGCCCGGGGGGTGAAGCTTTCTTT
TRBV7-2	13	NA	NA	TRBJ2-7	CASSLGTAYEQYF	TGTGCCAGCAGCTTAGGGACAGCCTACGAGCAGTACTTC
TRBV4-3	15	few	NA	TRBJ1-1	CASSQEGYSNTEAFF	TGCGCCAGCAGCCAAGAGGGGTATTCGAACACTGAAGCTTTCTTT
TRBV19	15	few	NA	TRBJ1-1	CASGRAGRQNTEAFF	TGTGCCAGTGGAAGGGCGGGCCGGCAGAACACTGAAGCTTTCTTT
TRBV5-6	14	NA	NA	TRBJ2-3	CASRQRGAGNTQYF	TGTGCCAGCAGGCAACGGGGGGCCGGGAATACGCAGTATTTT
TRBV2	16	NA	TRBD2	TRBJ2-1	CASSPYGTSGRNEQFF	TGTGCCAGCAGTCCATACGGGACTAGCGGGAGAAATGAGCAGTTCTTC
TRBV14	16	once	NA	TRBJ2-7	CASSPRGQAGVYEQYF	TGTGCCAGCAGCCCACGAGGGCAGGCTGGAGTCTACGAGCAGTACTTC
TRBV5-1	13	NA	NA	TRBJ2-5	CASSWDLQETQYF	TGCGCCAGCAGCTGGGACCTCCAAGAGACCCAGTACTTC
TRBV5-6	11	NA	NA	TRBJ2-3	CASSQGGAQYF	TGTGCCAGCAGCCAGGGCGGTGCGCAGTATTTT
TRBV29-1	13	NA	NA	TRBJ1-1	CSVVTGRDTEAFF	TGCAGCGTGGTCACAGGACGGGACACTGAAGCTTTCTTT
TRBV9	14	NA	TRBD1	TRBJ2-2	CASSRQGEAGELFF	TGTGCCAGCAGCAGACAGGGGGAGGCCGGGGAGCTGTTTTTT
TRBV7-2	13	NA	NA	TRBJ1-6	CASSSRWDSPLHF	TGTGCCAGCAGCTCAAGATGGGATTCACCCCTCCACTTT
TRBV6-6	16	NA	NA	TRBJ1-3	CASSPQVTRSGNTIYF	TGTGCCAGCAGTCCCCAGGTGACCCGCTCTGGAAACACCATATATTTT
TRBV5-4	15	NA	TRBD1	TRBJ1-4	CASSMGRGIVEKLFF	TGTGCCAGCAGCATGGGCAGGGGGATTGTTGAAAAACTGTTTTTT
TRBV19	17	NA	NA	TRBJ1-2	CASRITETGIANYGYTF	TGTGCCAGTCGAATCACGGAGACGGGGATAGCTAACTATGGCTACACCTTC
TRBV18	16	NA	TRBD2	TRBJ2-3	CASSPSGGPSTDTQYF	TGTGCCAGCTCACCTAGCGGGGGGCCGAGCACAGATACGCAGTATTTT
TRBV7-2	16	NA	NA	TRBJ1-5	CASSTKGVKGNQPQHF	TGTGCCAGCAGCACAAAAGGGGTTAAGGGGAATCAGCCCCAGCATTTT
TRBV7-8	16	NA	NA	TRBJ2-5	CASRFKRVADRETQYF	TGTGCCAGCAGGTTCAAGAGAGTGGCCGACAGGGAGACCCAGTACTTC
TRBV19	12	NA	NA	TRBJ1-5	CASSVGDQPQHF	TGTGCCAGTAGTGTAGGGGATCAGCCCCAGCATTTT
TRBV18	15	NA	NA	TRBJ1-2	CASSPWRGESYGYTF	TGTGCCAGCTCACCATGGCGGGGTGAAAGCTATGGCTACACCTTC
TRBV6-5	15	once	NA	TRBJ1-5	CASSYGQGNNQPQHF	TGTGCCAGCAGTTACGGGCAGGGTAACAATCAGCCCCAGCATTTT
TRBV9	13	NA	TRBD1	TRBJ2-1	CASSPDRANEQFF	TGTGCCAGCAGCCCAGACAGGGCCAATGAGCAGTTCTTC
TRBV7-3	13	once	NA	TRBJ2-1	CASSPRKADEQFF	TGTGCCAGCAGCCCACGCAAGGCCGATGAGCAGTTCTTC
TRBV6-5	15	NA	NA	TRBJ2-1	CASSYAAGSYNEQFF	TGTGCCAGCAGTTACGCCGCGGGTTCCTACAATGAGCAGTTCTTC